The T cell receptor (beta chain) under discussion was sequenced for a study of post-analysis software for immune sequencing data. On the study more broadly: Recorded disease courses covered relapsing-remitting, secondary progressive and progressive-relapsing multiple sclerosis. Some patients had no subtype annotation.

TCR beta cDNA libraries had unique molecular identifiers. TCRdb itself ran the PCR reads through MiXCR, one entry per CDR3 protein. Of hundreds of thousands of distinct CDR3 sequences listed, 30% are singletons. The CDR3 runs 14 residues. Germline V CDR1 and CDR2: MGHRA, YSYEKL. With 0 bases removed from V and 10 bases from J, the gap between germline ends came to 14 bases. With respect to this clonotype: The target antigen is unknown.

Study-wide points: Strong co-clustering by F measure was seen for same-batch samples. Patients had higher frequencies than controls of roughly 5 TRBV segments, including TRBV5-6, TRBV5-1 and TRBV20-1. A significant reduction in normalized Chao1 diversity was observed in multiple sclerosis patients versus controls.

The gene calls are TRBV4-1 and TRBJ2-3, with TRBD1 as a possible D gene (5 bases). The clonotype comes from a girl aged 10-17 years with multiple sclerosis. The specimen sequenced was blood. CDR3 region: CASSQDNVQGPQYF. The DNA for the CDR3 is TGCGCCAGCAGCCAAGATAACGTCCAGGGCCCGCAGTATTTT.